This TCR beta chain was retrieved from a study of CD8+ T cells in alopecia areata. This clone was found a few times. cDNA reverse transcribed from extracted RNA served as the sequencing template. The method was immunoSEQ multiplex PCR; TCRdb's version includes in-frame clones alone and lacks a portion of them. This table has hundreds of thousands of clones, approximately 61% appearing once. This CDR3 comprises 16 residues. The V gene's germline CDR1 is KGHSH and CDR2 LQKENI. With 0 bases removed from V and 5 bases from J, the gap between germline ends came to 16 bases. The sequenced sample was CD4+ T cells sorted from blood, obtained at week 0. The TCR was taken from a human donor with alopecia areata. This rearrangement joins TRBV18 to TRBJ1-1; no definite D call. The CDR3 nucleotides read TGTGCCAGCTCACCACCGGCGTCAGGCTCCTTGACTGAAGCTTTCTTT. As protein: CASSPPASGSLTEAFF.